Shown below are 32 T cell receptor beta chains from a single sample sequenced in a study of identical twins. TCRdb processed the 5' RACE reads anew with MiXCR; each CDR3 protein has one entry. Of 250,000 or so distinct CDR3 sequences listed, about 9% were seen once; the top ten hold roughly 3.1%. These same records also appear under a second study, on yellow fever vaccine responses in identical twins.

Material: CD8+ T cells sorted from blood. The receptors stem from a woman aged 18-29 years in good health.

The table lists this clonotype with a few counts. This chain links TRBV5-1 with TRBJ2-7; D is tentatively TRBD1 or TRBD2 (5 bases each). The CDR3 spans 15 residues. Deletions cut 5 bases from V and 7 bases from J, with 22 bases between. Germline loops: CDR1 SGHRS, CDR2 YFSETQ. Written as DNA, the CDR3 is TGCGCCAGCAGGGAAGGGACGGACCTTATCGGTGAGCAGTACTTC. It codes for CASREGTDLIGEQYF.

This chain joins TRBV6-1 and TRBJ2-7; 7 bases fit TRBD1. This CDR3 contains 13 residues. After removal of 11 bases from V and 0 bases from J, the junction contained 7 bases not matched to a gene. CDR1 is MNHNS, CDR2 SASEGT, per germline. The CDR3 DNA reads as TGTGCCGGACGGACAGGCCTCTCCTACGAGCAGTACTTC. Translation: CAGRTGLSYEQYF.

The genes are TRBV20-1 and TRBJ2-5; TRBD2 matches 12 bases. The CDR3 spans 17 residues. Germline V CDR1 and CDR2: DFQATT, SNEGSKA (reference sequence). Trimming took 3 bases from V and 0 from J; bases not matched to a gene: 8. CDR3 sequence: CSARETSGSWDQETQYF. CDR3 nucleotide sequence: TGCAGTGCTAGGGAGACTAGCGGGAGTTGGGACCAAGAGACCCAGTACTTC.

This clonotype turned up a few times. This chain links TRBV7-9 with TRBJ2-7; 9 bases are a match to TRBD1. CDR3 length equals 14 residues. Per the germline V gene, CDR1 is SEHNR and CDR2 is FQNEAQ (reference sequence). V lost 3 bases and J lost 5; bases outside the gene matches: 5. CDR3 residues: CASSFTGGSDEQYF. The CDR3 nucleotides read TGTGCCAGCAGCTTCACAGGGGGCAGCGACGAGCAGTACTTC.

This clonotype was counted a few times. This chain connects TRBV7-2 to TRBJ2-7, with D perhaps TRBD2 (6 bases). The CDR3 contains 14 residues. Trimming took 1 base from V and 5 from J, leaving 12 bases between them. The germline V gene has CDR1 SGHTA and CDR2 FQGNSA. The CDR3 bases are TGTGCCAGCAGCTTAGTGGCAGGGAGGAACGAGCAGTACTTC. It is translated as CASSLVAGRNEQYF.

As for this clonotype: Sequence at one end of the junction differs from germline and may be a read error. The chain has TRBV11-2 and TRBJ2-1; no clear D. The germline CDR1 and CDR2 sequences are SGHAT and FQNNGV. The CDR3 extends over 12 amino acids. CDR3 nucleotides: TGTGCCATCAGCTTAGTGGGCAATGAGCAGTTCTTC. Amino acids: CAISLVGNEQFF.

This clonotype was detected many times. This chain uses TRBV28 with TRBJ2-6, with TRBD1 as a possible D gene (6 bases). Trimming cost V 2 bases and J 0 bases, with 8 bases left between them. This CDR3 region has 16 residues. CDR1 MDHEN and CDR2 SYDVKM come from the germline V gene. CDR3 coding DNA: TGTGCCAGCAGTTTAAGCAGGGGCTCTGGGGCCAACGTCCTGACTTTC. This codes for CASSLSRGSGANVLTF.

This clonotype was seen more than once but under ten times. The rearrangement uses TRBV4-2 and TRBJ1-6; a possible D gene is TRBD1 (5 bases). In germline, CDR1 is LGHNA, CDR2 YNFKEQ. The CDR3 runs to 17 residues. Trimming shortened V by 1 base and J by 7 bases, and 17 bases separated the two germline ends. The CDR3 sequence is CASSQGERGVWNSPLHF. The CDR3 DNA reads as TGTGCCAGCAGCCAAGGGGAGCGGGGGGTCTGGAATTCACCCCTCCACTTT.

The genes are TRBV27 and TRBJ2-5; perhaps TRBD1 as D (6 bases). CDR1 and CDR2 (germline): MNHEY, SMNVEV (reference sequence). This CDR3 spans 10 amino acids. The CDR3 DNA is TGTGTGGACAGTGAAGAGACCCAGTACTTC. As protein: CVDSEETQYF.

This chain uses TRBV11-2 with TRBJ1-1; D remains ambiguous. Trimming removed 1 base from V and 1 base from J, with 7 bases in between. Germline assignment: CDR1 SGHAT and CDR2 FQNNGV. This CDR3 comprises 14 residues. The CDR3 protein is CASSLAASNTEAFF. The CDR3 nucleotides are TGTGCCAGCAGCTTAGCAGCTTCGAACACTGAAGCTTTCTTT.

This clonotype was picked up many times. V gene TRBV6-1 combines with J gene TRBJ1-2; TRBD1 matches 7 bases. Germline lookup yields CDR1 MNHNS and CDR2 SASEGT. Unmatched junction bases numbered 13, after V lost 8 bases and J lost 7 bases. CDR3 length: 14 amino acids. This CDR3 is CASADQGGASGYTF. The CDR3, as DNA: TGTGCCAGCGCTGATCAAGGGGGCGCAAGTGGCTACACCTTC.

This clonotype came up a few times. This chain uses TRBV25-1 with TRBJ2-2, with 10 bases lining up with TRBD1. V lost 2 bases and J lost 5; bases outside the gene matches: 5. This CDR3 comprises 16 residues. CDR1 and CDR2 from the germline V gene are MGHDK and SYGVNS. CDR3 residues: CASSERDRGYTGELFF. As DNA, the CDR3 is TGTGCCAGCAGTGAAAGGGACAGGGGTTATACCGGGGAGCTGTTTTTT.

This clonotype was detected many times. The V and J genes are TRBV7-2 and TRBJ1-5; the match to TRBD1 covers 9 bases. With V trimmed by 3 bases and J by 2 bases, 2 bases remained unmatched. The CDR3 sequence is 15 residues long. Germline V gives CDR1 SGHTA, CDR2 FQGNSA. The CDR3 DNA is TGTGCCAGCAGCTTGGACAGGGGAGGCAATCAGCCCCAGCATTTT. Its protein is CASSLDRGGNQPQHF.

The rearrangement links TRBV27 to TRBJ2-7; either TRBD1 or TRBD2 may supply D (6 bases each). CDR3 size: 14 residues. CDR1 is MNHEY and CDR2 is SMNVEV in the germline V gene (reference sequence). Trimming pared 1 base from V and 5 bases from J, leaving 12 bases between. The CDR3 here is CASSLYRDWDEQYF. In nucleotides, the CDR3 is TGTGCCAGCAGTTTATACAGGGACTGGGACGAGCAGTACTTC.

The V gene is TRBV2, the J gene TRBJ1-2, with TRBD1 matching over 12 bases. V lost 6 bases to trimming and J lost 5 bases; unmatched junction nucleotides: 10. The CDR3 is 16 amino acids. CDR1 and CDR2 (germline): SNHLY, FYNNEI. CDR3: CASRPPGTGGEYGYTF. CDR3 coding DNA: TGTGCCAGCAGGCCCCCCGGGACAGGGGGCGAATATGGCTACACCTTC. Complete variable domain (other parts from reference TRBV2 and TRBJ1-2): EPEVTQTPSHQVTQMGQEVILRCVPISNHLYFYWYRQILGQKVEFLVSFYNNEISEKSEIFDDQFSVERPDGSNFTLKIRSTKLEDSAMYFCASRPPGTGGEYGYTFGSGTRLTVV.

This clonotype has just a few counts. The gene calls are TRBV4-3 and TRBJ1-6; D possibly corresponds to TRBD1 (5 bases). CDR1 is LGHNA, CDR2 YSLEER, per germline. This CDR3 region has 15 residues. V lost 0 bases, J lost 8 bases, and 11 bases lay in between. The CDR3 protein is CASSQDQGGYSPLHF. CDR3 nucleotides: TGCGCCAGCAGCCAAGATCAGGGTGGCTATTCACCCCTCCACTTT.

This clonotype was detected a few times. The V call is TRBV5-4, the J call TRBJ2-4; 8 nucleotides match TRBD2. The V gene end was trimmed by 5 bases and the J gene end by 2 bases; junction bases not matched to a gene: 21. The CDR3 runs to 20 residues. Per germline, CDR1 SGHNT and CDR2 YYREEE (reference sequence). DNA of the CDR3: TGTGCCAGCAGGACCACGGGGGGGACTACACGGGAGGGGTCCAAAAACATTCAGTACTTC. This gives the protein CASRTTGGTTREGSKNIQYF.

This clonotype was seen repeatedly, ten times or more. The V call is TRBV5-5, the J call TRBJ2-7; 7 positions agree with TRBD1. CDR3 length equals 16 residues. The V segment lost 1 base and the J segment 1 base; nucleotides outside the gene matches: 8. CDR1 is SGHKS and CDR2 is YYEKEE in the germline V gene (reference sequence). CDR3 sequence reads: CASSLTVNRGSYEQYF. The DNA for the CDR3 is TGTGCCAGCAGCTTGACGGTAAACAGGGGATCCTACGAGCAGTACTTC.

Ten or more counts support this clonotype. The chain has TRBV7-9 and TRBJ2-7, with TRBD1 matching 8 bases. The CDR3 covers 14 residues. V lost 7 bases, J lost 1 base, and 6 bases stayed unmatched. CDR1 and CDR2 from the germline V gene are SEHNR and FQNEAQ (reference sequence). CDR3 DNA: TGTGCCAGCACCCAGGACAGGGAGTCCTACGAGCAGTACTTC. Translation gives CASTQDRESYEQYF. The full variable domain, in which reference TRBV7-9 and TRBJ2-7 provide the parts outside the CDR3, is DTGVSQNPRHKITKRGQNVTFRCDPISEHNRLYWYRQTLGQGPEFLTYFQNEAQLEKSRLLSDRFSAERPKGSFSTLEIQRTEQGDSAMYLCASTQDRESYEQYFGPGTRLTVT.

This chain uses TRBV7-9 with TRBJ1-4; D unresolved. The CDR3 sequence is 11 residues long. CDR1 is SEHNR and CDR2 is FQNEAQ in the germline V gene (reference sequence). V was trimmed by 11 bases and J by 8 bases, leaving 12 bases between them. The CDR3 DNA reads as TGTGCCTCCGACAATGACGAAAAACTGTTTTTT. Translation: CASDNDEKLFF. Based on the CDR3 plus reference TRBV7-9 and TRBJ1-4, the full variable domain is DTGVSQNPRHKITKRGQNVTFRCDPISEHNRLYWYRQTLGQGPEFLTYFQNEAQLEKSRLLSDRFSAERPKGSFSTLEIQRTEQGDSAMYLCASDNDEKLFFGSGTQLSVL.

This clonotype came up many times. J is TRBJ2-1 and V is TRBV5-1, with 13 bases that match TRBD2. Germline trimming cut 4 bases from V and 8 bases from J; bases unmatched to any gene: 6. CDR1 is SGHRS, CDR2 YFSETQ, per germline. The CDR3 has 15 amino acids. The CDR3, as DNA: TGCGCCAGCAGCGACGGGACTAGCGGGGTATATGAGCAGTTCTTC. Translation: CASSDGTSGVYEQFF.

This clonotype has a handful of counts. This chain connects TRBV3-1 to TRBJ1-2; 7 bases fit TRBD1. CDR1 and CDR2 from the germline V gene are LGHDT and YNNKEL (reference sequence). V was clipped by 1 base and J by 4 bases; unmatched bases: 6. The CDR3 has 15 amino acids. CDR3 protein: CASSQGDSLFYGYTF. As DNA, the CDR3 is TGTGCCAGCAGCCAAGGGGACAGCCTTTTCTATGGCTACACCTTC. Based on the CDR3 plus reference TRBV3-1 and TRBJ1-2, the full variable domain is DTAVSQTPKYLVTQMGNDKSIKCEQNLGHDTMYWYKQDSKKFLKIMFSYNNKELIINETVPNRFSPKSPDKAHLNLHINSLELGDSAVYFCASSQGDSLFYGYTFGSGTRLTVV.

This clonotype occurred a few times. V gene TRBV4-3 combines with J gene TRBJ2-5, with 8 bases aligning to TRBD1. The V segment lost 0 bases and the J segment 2 bases; nucleotides outside the gene matches: 5. The CDR3 sequence is 16 residues long. Germline lookup yields CDR1 LGHNA and CDR2 YSLEER. CDR3 loop: CASSQEPGTGQETQYF. The DNA for the CDR3 is TGCGCCAGCAGCCAAGAACCCGGGACAGGTCAAGAGACCCAGTACTTC.

This clonotype has only a few counts. The chain links TRBV4-2 to TRBJ2-7; no clear D. Trimming cost V 8 bases and J 0 bases, with 8 bases left between them. Germline V lookup: CDR1 LGHNA, CDR2 YNFKEQ. The CDR3 runs to 12 residues. The CDR3 DNA follows: TGTGCCAGCGAAAGTAGCTCCTACGAGCAGTACTTC. It translates to CASESSSYEQYF.

This clonotype has only a few counts. V gene TRBV7-8 combines with J gene TRBJ2-3; D is perhaps TRBD2 (5 bases). The ends were cut back, 1 base at V and 4 bases at J, with 9 bases in the middle. The CDR3 extends over 14 amino acids. CDR1 and CDR2 (germline): SGHVS, FQNEAQ. The CDR3 DNA follows: TGTGCCAGCAGCTTAGTTGGAGGCCCAGATACGCAGTATTTT. Encoded protein: CASSLVGGPDTQYF.

This clonotype was picked up a small number of times. The chain couples TRBV7-9 to TRBJ2-7; the D call may be TRBD1 or TRBD2 (6 bases each). Germline CDR1 is SEHNR and CDR2 is FQNEAQ (reference sequence). Trimming stripped 8 bases from V and 0 bases from J, with 11 bases between. This CDR3 is 13 amino acids long. CDR3 DNA sequence: TGTGCCAGCGGAGGGGGGCCCTCCTACGAGCAGTACTTC. Protein: CASGGGPSYEQYF.

This clonotype has at least ten counts. The chain carries TRBV20-1 and TRBJ2-7; 8 bases line up with TRBD1. Per germline, CDR1 DFQATT and CDR2 SNEGSKA (reference sequence). The CDR3 extends over 13 amino acids. Trimming at V came to 1 base and at J to 5 bases, leaving 4 bases not matched to a gene. The DNA for the CDR3 is TGCAGTGCTAGAGGGGGACAGGACCACGAGCAGTACTTC. Its protein is CSARGGQDHEQYF.

This clonotype was observed a single time. The gene calls are TRBV2 and TRBJ2-7, with TRBD1 identical over 11 bases. The junction had 10 bases not matched to a gene; V was cut back by 1 base and J by 2 bases. Germline lookup yields CDR1 SNHLY and CDR2 FYNNEI. The CDR3 runs to 18 residues. The CDR3 reads CASSEGGQGDRLTYEQYF. The CDR3 coding sequence is TGTGCCAGCAGTGAAGGGGGACAGGGGGACCGCCTCACCTACGAGCAGTACTTC.

This clonotype was found many times. CDR3 sequence: CASSDRQGYEQYF. CDR3 bases: TGTGCCAGCAGTGACCGACAGGGGTACGAGCAGTACTTC. The rearrangement joins TRBV12-3 or TRBV12-4 to TRBJ2-7, with TRBD1 matching 8 bases. After removal of 5 bases from V and 4 bases from J, the junction contained 4 bases not matched to a gene. There are 13 residues in the CDR3.

This clonotype was detected only a few times. This sequence joins TRBV11-2 and TRBJ2-7; unclear D gene. The CDR3 has 13 amino acids. The ends were cut back, 1 base at V and 3 bases at J, with 7 bases in the middle. Germline CDR1 SGHAT, CDR2 FQNNGV. The CDR3 coding sequence is TGTGCCAGCAGCTTAGTGCGGAGCTACGAGCAGTACTTC. Its protein is CASSLVRSYEQYF.

The chain is built from TRBV29-1 and TRBJ2-2; 9 bases are a match to TRBD1. J was trimmed by 4 bases and V by 7 bases; bases with no gene match: 7. This CDR3 region has 14 residues. Per the germline V gene, CDR1 is SQVTM and CDR2 is ANQGSEA. The CDR3 DNA is TGCAGCGGTGTACAGGGGGCGGTCACCGGGGAGCTGTTTTTT. It encodes CSGVQGAVTGELFF.

This clonotype appeared a few times. The V call is TRBV7-2, the J call TRBJ2-7; 7 nucleotides align to TRBD2. Germline CDR1 is SGHTA and CDR2 is FQGNSA. The CDR3 runs to 16 residues. After removal of 0 bases from V and 3 bases from J, the junction contained 8 bases not matched to a gene. As DNA, the CDR3 is TGTGCCAGCAGCTTAGCGTCCGCGGGAGAACTCTACGAGCAGTACTTC. As protein: CASSLASAGELYEQYF.